Below are 19 T cell receptor beta chains sequenced from a single sample in a study of cytotoxic CD8 clonotypes in ibrutinib-treated CLL. The protocol was immunoSEQ multiplex PCR, while the TCRdb copy is restricted to in-frame clones and leaves out a portion. The data hold some 70,000 clones, with approximately 70% observed a single time. Sequencing was performed on PBMCs, taken after 12 months of ibrutinib treatment. The receptors stem from a human donor with chronic lymphocytic leukemia.

V is TRBV10-3 and J is TRBJ2-1; TRBD1 agrees at 7 bases. Germline assignment: CDR1 ENHRY and CDR2 SYGVKD. The V and J ends lost 5 bases and 5 bases, in that order; junction bases with no gene match: 9. The CDR3 sequence is 15 residues long. The CDR3 sequence is CAISRPTGDHNEQFF. As DNA, the CDR3 is TGTGCCATCAGTAGACCTACAGGGGACCACAATGAGCAGTTCTTC.

This clone occurred a few times. This rearrangement joins TRBV18 to TRBJ2-7, with 10 bases identical to TRBD1. The V and J ends lost 8 bases and 3 bases, in that order; junction bases with no gene match: 7. This CDR3 has 14 amino acids. In germline, CDR1 is KGHSH, CDR2 LQKENI. In DNA, the CDR3 is TGTGCCAGCACGGGACAGGGGAGGCTCTACGAGCAGTACTTC. This translates into CASTGQGRLYEQYF.

The genes are TRBV7-9 and TRBJ2-1; a weak D match, TRBD1 (5 bases). Per the germline V gene, CDR1 is SEHNR and CDR2 is FQNEAQ (reference sequence). V dropped 5 bases and J dropped 3 bases, with 14 bases sitting between them. The CDR3 has 15 amino acids. Written as DNA, the CDR3 is TGTGCCAGCAGCACCCGACGGACACTCTACAATGAGCAGTTCTTC. Translated, it gives CASSTRRTLYNEQFF.

The rearrangement links TRBV6-5 to TRBJ1-6; D may be TRBD1 (5 bases). The length of the CDR3 is 14 residues. Trimming cost V 5 bases and J 5 bases, with 10 bases left between them. CDR1 is MNHEY, CDR2 SVGAGI, per germline. DNA of the CDR3: TGTGCCAGCAGTGGCCGGGACCATAATTCACCCCTCCACTTT. It translates to CASSGRDHNSPLHF.

This sequence joins TRBV6-1 and TRBJ1-5, with D possibly being TRBD1 (5 bases). Trimming removed 2 bases from V and 1 base from J, with 9 bases in between. The CDR3 has 15 amino acids. Germline CDR1 and CDR2: MNHNS and SASEGT. The CDR3 is CASSENRGSNQPQHF. The CDR3, as DNA: TGTGCCAGCAGTGAAAACCGGGGGAGCAATCAGCCCCAGCATTTT.

The chain links TRBV10-1 to TRBJ2-3; tentative D call: TRBD2 (7 bases). Germline CDR1 WNHNN, CDR2 SYGVQD (reference sequence). The length of the CDR3 is 14 residues. V was trimmed by 5 bases and J by 0 bases, leaving 9 bases between them. The CDR3 here is CASSRGASTDTQYF. CDR3 bases: TGCGCCAGCAGTCGGGGGGCTAGCACAGATACGCAGTATTTT.

This chain joins TRBV28 and TRBJ2-3; 10 nucleotides line up with TRBD2. The J segment lost 3 bases and the V segment lost 5 bases, leaving 2 bases of the junction unmatched. The CDR3 loop spans 14 amino acids. Germline V lookup: CDR1 MDHEN, CDR2 SYDVKM. The CDR3 region has the DNA TGTGCCAGCAGTAAGCGGGGGGGAACAGATACGCAGTATTTT. Protein: CASSKRGGTDTQYF. The entire variable domain, with the rest obtained from reference TRBV28 and TRBJ2-3, is as follows: DVKVTQSSRYLVKRTGEKVFLECVQDMDHENMFWYRQDPGLGLRLIYFSYDVKMKEKGDIPEGYSVSREKKERFSLILESASTNQTSMYLCASSKRGGTDTQYFGPGTRLTVL.

V usage is TRBV14 and J usage is TRBJ1-2; D is unresolved. Trimming pared 4 bases from V and 5 bases from J, leaving 8 bases between. The CDR3 is 12 residues long. The germline gives CDR1 SGHDN, CDR2 FVKESK. The DNA of the CDR3 is TGTGCCAGCAGCCCGGGAGGGTATGGCTACACCTTC. This translates into CASSPGGYGYTF.

The rearrangement uses TRBV5-4 and TRBJ1-6; D gene unclear. Deletions cut 2 bases from V and 0 bases from J, with 9 bases between. There are 16 residues in the CDR3. Germline V gene lookup returns CDR1 SGHNT and CDR2 YYREEE (reference sequence). CDR3 coding DNA: TGTGCCAGCAGCTTTGACGGGAGCTCCTATAATTCACCCCTCCACTTT. Its protein product is CASSFDGSSYNSPLHF.

The chain has TRBV10-2 and TRBJ1-1, with 7 bases aligning to TRBD1. J was trimmed by 5 bases and V by 10 bases; bases with no gene match: 4. CDR1 WSHSY and CDR2 SAAADI come from the germline V gene. The CDR3 consists of 11 residues. Written as DNA, the CDR3 is TGCGCCACTGGGACAGAAACTGAAGCTTTCTTT. Translating gives CATGTETEAFF.

This clone has only a few counts. The chain joins TRBV7-3 to TRBJ2-5; D not certain. The CDR3 sequence is 13 residues long. CDR1 and CDR2 (germline): SGHTA, FQGTGA. Trimming took off 5 bases at V and 5 bases at J, with 12 bases between the two ends. The CDR3: CASSPGTQETQYF. CDR3 nucleotides: TGTGCCAGCAGCCCAGGAACGCAGGAGACCCAGTACTTC.

The genes are TRBV11-2 and TRBJ1-4; D is uncertain. The germline V gene has CDR1 SGHAT and CDR2 FQNNGV. This CDR3 contains 16 residues. Trimming left V 3 bases short and J 5 bases short, with 16 bases between. This CDR3 reads CASSFIGPPRNEKLFF. The DNA for the CDR3 is TGTGCCAGCAGCTTTATAGGCCCCCCGAGAAATGAAAAACTGTTTTTT.

This clone was found a few times. The chain employs TRBV19 and TRBJ2-7; TRBD2 is a possible D gene (6 bases). The ends were cut back, 5 bases at V and 2 bases at J, with 19 bases in the middle. Germline V gene data show CDR1 as LNHDA and CDR2 as SQIVND (reference sequence). The CDR3 loop spans 16 amino acids. CDR3 coding DNA: TGTGCCAGTAGTCCCCGCGGGGCTGCGGGGACCTACGAGCAGTACTTC. Amino acids: CASSPRGAAGTYEQYF.

This clone appeared a few times. The chain carries TRBV6-1 and TRBJ1-2; 9 bases agree with TRBD1. This CDR3 is built from 13 residues. CDR1 MNHNS and CDR2 SASEGT come from the germline V gene. J gave up 8 bases and V 5 bases, and 6 bases lay outside the gene matches. The DNA of the CDR3 is TGTGCCAGCAGTCCTACAGGGGGCTTCGGCTACACCTTC. Translating it yields CASSPTGGFGYTF.

This chain joins TRBV5-1 and TRBJ1-1; unclear D gene. This CDR3 is built from 14 residues. The ends were cut back, 4 bases at V and 6 bases at J, with 16 bases in the middle. Germline loops: CDR1 SGHRS, CDR2 YFSETQ. CDR3 protein: CASSPRGGSAEAFF. CDR3 nucleotides: TGCGCCAGCAGCCCGCGGGGAGGCTCCGCTGAAGCTTTCTTT.

The rearrangement joins TRBV7-2 to TRBJ2-7; D unclear. Trimming removed 1 base at V and 2 bases at J, with 6 bases between. From germline, CDR1 is SGHTA and CDR2 FQGNSA. The CDR3 runs to 13 residues. CDR3 DNA: TGTGCCAGCAGCTTAGTGCCCACCTACGAGCAGTACTTC. Its protein is CASSLVPTYEQYF.

This clone came up once. The chain joins TRBV5-1 to TRBJ1-1, with a tentative D call TRBD1 (5 bases). Germline CDR1 and CDR2: SGHRS and YFSETQ. The V end lost 4 bases, the J end lost 0 bases, and 10 bases lay between the germline ends. This CDR3 is 14 amino acids long. CDR3 bases: TGCGCCAGCAGCCCGGGGGTCATGAACACTGAAGCTTTCTTT. Translating gives CASSPGVMNTEAFF.

This clone was seen a handful of times. The chain carries TRBV2 and TRBJ1-1; D unclear. Germline V lookup: CDR1 SNHLY, CDR2 FYNNEI. The CDR3 contains 14 residues. The V and J ends lost 6 bases and 1 base respectively, with 12 bases between them. CDR3 DNA sequence: TGTGCCAGCAGGGAGGAGCAACGGAACACTGAAGCTTTCTTT. It yields the protein CASREEQRNTEAFF.

The chain uses TRBV7-9 and TRBJ2-3; possible D gene TRBD1, 6 bases. The CDR3 loop spans 15 amino acids. The V end lost 4 bases, the J end lost 0 bases, and 11 bases lay between the germline ends. Germline V gene sequence: CDR1 SEHNR, CDR2 FQNEAQ (reference sequence). CDR3 sequence: CASSSGVSSTDTQYF. The CDR3 DNA is TGTGCCAGCAGCTCAGGGGTCTCTAGCACAGATACGCAGTATTTT.